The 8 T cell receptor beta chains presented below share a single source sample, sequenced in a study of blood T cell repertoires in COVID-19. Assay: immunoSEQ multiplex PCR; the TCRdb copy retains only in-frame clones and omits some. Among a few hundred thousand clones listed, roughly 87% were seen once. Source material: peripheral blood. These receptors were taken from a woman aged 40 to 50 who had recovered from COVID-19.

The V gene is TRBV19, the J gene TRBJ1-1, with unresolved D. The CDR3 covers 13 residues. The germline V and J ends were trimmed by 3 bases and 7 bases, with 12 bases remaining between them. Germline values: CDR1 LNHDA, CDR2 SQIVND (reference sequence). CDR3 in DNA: TGTGCCAGTAGTATCTCGGGGTTCGGTGAAGCTTTCTTT. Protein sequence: CASSISGFGEAFF.

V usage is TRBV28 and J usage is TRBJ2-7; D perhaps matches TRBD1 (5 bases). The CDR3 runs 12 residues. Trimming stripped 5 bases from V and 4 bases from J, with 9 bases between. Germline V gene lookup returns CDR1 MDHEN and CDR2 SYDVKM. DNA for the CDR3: TGTGCCAGCAGTCTGACAGAATACGAGCAGTACTTC. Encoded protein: CASSLTEYEQYF.

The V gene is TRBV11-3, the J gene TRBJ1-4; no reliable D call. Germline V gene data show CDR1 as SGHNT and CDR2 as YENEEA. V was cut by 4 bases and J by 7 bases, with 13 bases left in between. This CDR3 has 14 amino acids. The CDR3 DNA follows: TGTGCCAGCAGCTCGATTGGAGCTACTGAAAAACTGTTTTTT. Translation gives CASSSIGATEKLFF.

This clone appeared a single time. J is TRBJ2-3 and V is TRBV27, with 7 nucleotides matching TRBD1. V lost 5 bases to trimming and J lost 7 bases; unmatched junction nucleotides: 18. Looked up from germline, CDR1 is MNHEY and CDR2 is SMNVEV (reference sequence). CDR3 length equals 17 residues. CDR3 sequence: CASSRDYRGQSKNTQYF. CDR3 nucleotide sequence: TGTGCCAGCAGTCGCGACTATAGGGGGCAGAGCAAAAATACGCAGTATTTT.

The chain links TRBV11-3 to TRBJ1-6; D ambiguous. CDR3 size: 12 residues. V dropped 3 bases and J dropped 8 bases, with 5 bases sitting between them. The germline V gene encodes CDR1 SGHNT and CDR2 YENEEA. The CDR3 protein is CASSFPDSPLHF. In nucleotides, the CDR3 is TGTGCCAGCAGCTTCCCAGATTCACCCCTCCACTTT.

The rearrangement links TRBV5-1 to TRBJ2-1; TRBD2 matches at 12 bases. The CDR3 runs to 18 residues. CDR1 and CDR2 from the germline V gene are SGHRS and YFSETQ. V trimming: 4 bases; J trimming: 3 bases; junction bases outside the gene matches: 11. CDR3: CASSDGLAGILFYNEQFF. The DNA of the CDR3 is TGCGCCAGCAGCGACGGACTAGCGGGAATCCTCTTCTACAATGAGCAGTTCTTC. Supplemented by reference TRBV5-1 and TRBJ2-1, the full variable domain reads KAGVTQTPRYLIKTRGQQVTLSCSPISGHRSVSWYQQTPGQGLQFLFEYFSETQRNKGNFPGRFSGRQFSNSRSEMNVSTLELGDSALYLCASSDGLAGILFYNEQFFGPGTRLTVL.

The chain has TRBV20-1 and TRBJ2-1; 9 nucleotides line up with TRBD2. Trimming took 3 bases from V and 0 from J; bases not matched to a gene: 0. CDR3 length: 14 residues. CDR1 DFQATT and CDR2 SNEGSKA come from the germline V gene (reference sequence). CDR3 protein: CSASSGSSYNEQFF. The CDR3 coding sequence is TGCAGTGCTAGTAGCGGGAGCTCCTACAATGAGCAGTTCTTC.

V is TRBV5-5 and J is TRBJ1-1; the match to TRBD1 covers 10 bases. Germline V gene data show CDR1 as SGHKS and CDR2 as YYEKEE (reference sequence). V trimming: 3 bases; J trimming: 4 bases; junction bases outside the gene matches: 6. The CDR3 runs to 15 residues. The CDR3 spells CASSYSGTGVTEAFF. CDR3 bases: TGTGCCAGCAGCTATTCCGGGACAGGGGTCACTGAAGCTTTCTTT.